Many counts were recorded for the clone carrying this T cell receptor (beta chain). The antigen is not known. This sample is part of a study of early T cells in non-severe SARS-CoV-2 infection. At the level of the study: It was bulk RNA from unsorted whole blood that was sequenced, and the chains were unpaired.

Each CDR3 protein is one row after TCRdb ran MiXCR on the 5' RACE reads. Here the sample spans 54,000 or so distinct CDR3 sequences, around 13% being singletons. This CDR3 is 14 amino acids long. Looked up from germline, CDR1 is SGHRS and CDR2 is YFSETQ. The germline V and J ends were trimmed by 2 bases and 2 bases, with 9 bases remaining between them. Study-wide points: Matching with VDJdb favored anti-spike CD8 responses (missing private and CD4 specificities).

J is TRBJ2-3 and V is TRBV5-1; a possible D gene is TRBD1 (5 bases). Material: whole blood. The clonotype comes from an adult who was a healthcare worker with PCR-confirmed SARS-CoV-2 infection or an uninfected control (not recorded which). In nucleotides, the CDR3 is TGCGCCAGCAGCTTTGCGGACAACACAGATACGCAGTATTTT. Its protein is CASSFADNTDTQYF.